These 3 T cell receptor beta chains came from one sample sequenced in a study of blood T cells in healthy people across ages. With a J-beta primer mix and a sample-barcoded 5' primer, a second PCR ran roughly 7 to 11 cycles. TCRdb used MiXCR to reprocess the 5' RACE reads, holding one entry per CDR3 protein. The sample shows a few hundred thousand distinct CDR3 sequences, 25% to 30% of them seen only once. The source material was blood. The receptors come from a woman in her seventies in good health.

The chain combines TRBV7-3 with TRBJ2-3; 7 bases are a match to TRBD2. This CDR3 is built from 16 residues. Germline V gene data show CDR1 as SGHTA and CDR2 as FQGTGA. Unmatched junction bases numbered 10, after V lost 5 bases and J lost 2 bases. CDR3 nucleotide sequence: TGTGCCAGCAGCCCTTCGACTAGCCATCCCACAGATACGCAGTATTTT. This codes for CASSPSTSHPTDTQYF.

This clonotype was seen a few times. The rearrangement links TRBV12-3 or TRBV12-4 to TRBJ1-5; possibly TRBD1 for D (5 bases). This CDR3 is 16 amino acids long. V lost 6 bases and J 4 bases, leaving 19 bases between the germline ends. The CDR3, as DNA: TGTGCCAGCAGCCGGGGCGGGGAAGGGACGAATCAGCCCCAGCATTTT. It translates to CASSRGGEGTNQPQHF.

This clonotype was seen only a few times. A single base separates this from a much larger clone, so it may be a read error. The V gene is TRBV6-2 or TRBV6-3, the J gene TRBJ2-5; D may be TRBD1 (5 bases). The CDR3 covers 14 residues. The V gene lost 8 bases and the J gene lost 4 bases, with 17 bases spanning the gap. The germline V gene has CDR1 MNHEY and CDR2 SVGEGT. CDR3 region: CASRIREGRETQYF. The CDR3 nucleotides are TGTGCCAGCCGGATCAGGGAAGGCCGAGAGACCCAGTACTTC.